Below are 8 T cell receptor beta chains sequenced from a single sample in a study of shared clonotypes between healthy human individuals. The data were produced by immunoSEQ multiplex PCR, yet TCRdb's version contains in-frame clones alone and is incomplete. In the table there are roughly 2,300,000 clones, around 90% of which are singletons. The specimen sequenced was naive CD4+ T cells from PBMCs. Subset of the sample: CD45RA+ positively selected. All receptors come from a man between 18 and 29 years old in good health. Some clones in this sample may be carry-over from other donors' samples.

The chain couples TRBV4-1 to TRBJ2-1, with TRBD1 matching 8 bases. The ends lost 0 bases at V and 4 bases at J; junction bases unmatched: 5. This CDR3 has 16 amino acids. Germline V lookup: CDR1 MGHRA, CDR2 YSYEKL. The CDR3 region has the DNA TGCGCCAGCAGCCAAGATCTTGGACAGGGATACAATGAGCAGTTCTTC. Amino acid sequence: CASSQDLGQGYNEQFF.

The genes are TRBV5-1 and TRBJ2-1, with a possible D match to TRBD2 (5 bases). V gave up 0 bases and J gave up 0 bases, with 10 bases separating them. This CDR3 has 16 residues. From germline, CDR1 is SGHRS and CDR2 YFSETQ. CDR3 sequence (DNA): TGCGCCAGCAGCTTGGGGGCCCGGGGCTCCTACAATGAGCAGTTCTTC. It translates to CASSLGARGSYNEQFF.

This clone was counted a single time. Mismatch with germline at one junction end may stem from a read error. J is TRBJ1-2 and V is TRBV9; D remains ambiguous. The germline CDR1 and CDR2 sequences are SGDLS and YYNGEE. The CDR3 covers 13 residues. CDR3 protein: CASSVAQPGAASF. The CDR3 region has the DNA TGTGCCAGCAGCGTAGCTCAACCAGGCGCGGCCTCCTTC.

The genes are TRBV18 and TRBJ2-7; 9 nucleotides line up with TRBD1. The junction had 4 bases not matched to a gene; V was cut back by 4 bases and J by 3 bases. There are 14 residues in the CDR3. Germline CDR1 KGHSH, CDR2 LQKENI. This CDR3 is CASSRPGQGYEQYF. The CDR3 DNA reads as TGTGCCAGCTCACGTCCGGGACAGGGCTACGAGCAGTACTTC.

This clone was detected only a few times. The gene calls are TRBV28 and TRBJ1-1; D is unclear. The CDR3 contains 12 residues. CDR1 and CDR2 (germline): MDHEN, SYDVKM. V dropped 5 bases and J dropped 5 bases, with 9 bases sitting between them. This CDR3 reads CASSVTWTEAFF. For the CDR3, the DNA is TGTGCCAGCAGTGTTACTTGGACTGAAGCTTTCTTT.

The chain combines TRBV9 with TRBJ1-4; 8 positions match TRBD1. This CDR3 has 16 amino acids. The germline gives CDR1 SGDLS, CDR2 YYNGEE. With V trimmed by 0 bases and J by 7 bases, 8 bases remained unmatched. The CDR3 here is CASSVVSRTGIEKLFF. CDR3 sequence (DNA): TGTGCCAGCAGCGTAGTTTCTCGGACAGGGATTGAAAAACTGTTTTTT.

V gene TRBV19 combines with J gene TRBJ2-7; 10 bases fit TRBD1. V gave up 5 bases and J gave up 4 bases; unmatched junction bases: 5. Germline assignment: CDR1 LNHDA and CDR2 SQIVND (reference sequence). This CDR3 has 14 amino acids. CDR3 in DNA: TGTGCCAGTAGTCAGACAGGGGGCCGGTACGAGCAGTACTTC. This encodes CASSQTGGRYEQYF. The entire variable domain, with the rest obtained from reference TRBV19 and TRBJ2-7, is as follows: DGGITQSPKYLFRKEGQNVTLSCEQNLNHDAMYWYRQDPGQGLRLIYYSQIVNDFQKGDIAEGYSVSREKKESFPLTVTSAQKNPTAFYLCASSQTGGRYEQYFGPGTRLTVT.

The rearrangement uses TRBV2 and TRBJ2-4; TRBD1 agrees at 8 bases. The CDR3 is made up of 11 amino acids. Germline V gene lookup returns CDR1 SNHLY and CDR2 FYNNEI. V trimming: 10 bases; J trimming: 6 bases; junction bases outside the gene matches: 2. Here the CDR3 DNA reads TGTGCCACCGGACAGGGAAACATTCAGTACTTC. Translated, it gives CATGQGNIQYF.